Following are 27 T cell receptor beta chains from one sample sequenced in a study of vaccination and CD4 T cells after COVID-19. The Oncomine TCR Beta short-read assay sequenced DNA from cultured CD4+ T cells. Each CDR3 protein gets one entry after TCRdb re-called the PCR reads with MiXCR. The sample includes about 20,000 distinct CDR3 sequences, around 50% of them seen just once. Treatment indicated: roughly nine-day PBMC culture with coronavirus spike peptide pools or control peptides (ViraFEST assay). The antigens for these receptors are not known. The sequenced sample consisted of CD4+ T cells from blood, cultured in vitro. The receptors here all came from a human donor who had recovered from COVID-19.

This clonotype was recorded once. J is TRBJ2-5 and V is TRBV18, with TRBD2 matching over 14 bases. CDR1 and CDR2 from the germline V gene are KGHSH and LQKENI. V lost 3 bases to trimming and J lost 4 bases; unmatched junction nucleotides: 4. This CDR3 is built from 16 residues. The DNA for the CDR3 is TGTGCCAGCTCACCCGGACTAGCGGGAGGAGGAGAGACCCAGTACTTC. It yields the protein CASSPGLAGGGETQYF.

The genes are TRBV10-3 and TRBJ2-2; D uncertain. The CDR3 is 13 amino acids. Germline CDR1 is ENHRY and CDR2 is SYGVKD. The germline V and J ends were trimmed by 0 bases and 7 bases, with 6 bases remaining between them. The CDR3 coding sequence is TGTGCCATCAGTGAGTCTCGCTTCGGGGAGCTGTTTTTT. It translates to CAISESRFGELFF.

The rearrangement joins TRBV10-3 to TRBJ1-1; 9 bases line up with TRBD1. The V gene's germline CDR1 is ENHRY and CDR2 SYGVKD. V shed 3 bases and J 1 base; nucleotides not matched to a gene: 6. CDR3 length equals 16 residues. DNA for the CDR3: TGTGCCATCAGTGATGGACCGGGACAGGGGAACACTGAAGCTTTCTTT. This sequence encodes CAISDGPGQGNTEAFF.

This chain uses TRBV20-1 with TRBJ2-7; TRBD2 is a possible D gene (6 bases). V was clipped by 2 bases and J by 2 bases, with 13 bases between them. CDR1 and CDR2 from the germline V gene are DFQATT and SNEGSKA (reference sequence). This CDR3 is 14 amino acids long. The CDR3 DNA reads as TGCAGTGCTAGACCGGGACTGGATACCTACGAGCAGTACTTC. It codes for CSARPGLDTYEQYF.

This chain links TRBV18 with TRBJ1-1, with D possibly matching TRBD1 (5 bases). Germline lookup yields CDR1 KGHSH and CDR2 LQKENI. There are 15 residues in the CDR3. V was clipped by 3 bases and J by 4 bases, with 15 bases between them. The CDR3 here is CASSPDAGYSTEAFF. DNA for the CDR3: TGTGCCAGCTCACCGGACGCAGGGTACTCCACTGAAGCTTTCTTT.

The V gene is TRBV6-1, the J gene TRBJ1-2; D gene unclear. Germline assignment: CDR1 MNHNS and CDR2 SASEGT. The V end was cut by 2 bases, the J end by 4 bases, with 8 bases between. The CDR3 consists of 13 residues. The CDR3 nucleotides read TGTGCCAGCAGTGAAAAAGAGGGCTATGGCTACACCTTC. Encoded protein: CASSEKEGYGYTF.

The rearrangement uses TRBV7-2 and TRBJ1-6; tentatively, D is TRBD1 (6 bases). V was trimmed by 3 bases and J by 7 bases, leaving 13 bases between them. CDR1 is SGHTA, CDR2 FQGNSA, per germline. CDR3 length: 15 residues. As DNA, the CDR3 is TGTGCCAGCAGCTTGGAGGGGGGGGAGAATTCACCCCTCCACTTT. This sequence encodes CASSLEGGENSPLHF.

V is TRBV30 and J is TRBJ1-1, with D possibly TRBD1 on 5 matching bases. V was cut by 0 bases and J by 1 base, with 12 bases left in between. The CDR3 extends over 15 amino acids. Germline V gives CDR1 GTSNPN, CDR2 SVGIG (reference sequence). For the CDR3, the DNA is TGTGCCTGGAGTGTGTTAAGGGGTGGGAACACTGAAGCTTTCTTT. Translating gives CAWSVLRGGNTEAFF.

The genes are TRBV28 and TRBJ1-1; TRBD1 might be the D (5 bases). The CDR3 spans 14 residues. Germline V gene sequence: CDR1 MDHEN, CDR2 SYDVKM. Trimming stripped 6 bases from V and 1 base from J, with 12 bases between. CDR3 residues: CASRAAGGNTEAFF. The CDR3 DNA sequence: TGTGCCAGCAGGGCAGCGGGGGGGAACACTGAAGCTTTCTTT.

V usage is TRBV12-3 or TRBV12-4 and J usage is TRBJ2-6; possible D gene TRBD2, 5 bases. Between the trimmed V and J ends, which lost 3 bases and 4 bases, there was a span of 10 bases. This CDR3 contains 15 residues. CDR3 coding DNA: TGTGCCAGCAGTTTTCGGGGTTCCGGGGCCAACGTCCTGACTTTC. It specifies CASSFRGSGANVLTF.

The chain links TRBV6-2 or TRBV6-3 to TRBJ1-2; D is possibly TRBD1 (5 bases). The CDR3 is 15 amino acids. The V end lost 5 bases, the J end lost 9 bases, and 22 bases lay between the germline ends. Germline CDR1 MNHEY, CDR2 SVGEGT. DNA for the CDR3: TGTGCCAGCAGTACCCCCTCGGGACGGATTTTTAGCTACACCTTC. As protein: CASSTPSGRIFSYTF.

A note on this clonotype: A read error may account for a junction end that differs from germline. J is TRBJ2-2 and V is TRBV12-3 or TRBV12-4, with 8 bases matching TRBD1. The CDR3 contains 15 residues. CDR3 bases: TGTGCCAGCAGTTCCCGGACAGGGTTCGCCGGGCAGCTGTTTTTT. Translation: CASSSRTGFAGQLFF.

Only a few counts were recorded for this clonotype. This rearrangement joins TRBV27 to TRBJ1-1; D unclear. Germline V gene lookup returns CDR1 MNHEY and CDR2 SMNVEV (reference sequence). V shed 6 bases and J shed 4 bases, with 15 bases lying between them. The CDR3 extends over 14 amino acids. The CDR3 reads CASRLSTLSTEAFF. For the CDR3, the DNA is TGTGCCAGCAGGCTGTCTACGTTGAGCACTGAAGCTTTCTTT.

The genes are TRBV5-4 and TRBJ2-5; a weak D match, TRBD2 (5 bases). The CDR3 contains 13 residues. V lost 0 bases, J lost 5 bases, and 8 bases lay in between. Germline lookup yields CDR1 SGHNT and CDR2 YYREEE (reference sequence). The CDR3 protein is CASSLASGETQYF. The CDR3 region has the DNA TGTGCCAGCAGCTTGGCCTCGGGGGAGACCCAGTACTTC.

The rearrangement uses TRBV11-2 and TRBJ2-7, with D possibly TRBD1 on 5 matching bases. Trimming took off 5 bases at V and 0 bases at J, with 20 bases between the two ends. Germline V gives CDR1 SGHAT, CDR2 FQNNGV. The CDR3 spans 17 residues. DNA of the CDR3: TGTGCCAGCAGCCTTGTTCGGACCCCCCAGGGCTCCTACGAGCAGTACTTC. Translating gives CASSLVRTPQGSYEQYF.

Concerning this clonotype: The junction shows a germline mismatch at one end, possibly a read error. This chain uses TRBV10-3 with TRBJ2-7; D call uncertain. Germline lookup yields CDR1 ENHRY and CDR2 SYGVKD. The CDR3 extends over 15 amino acids. The CDR3 region is CAISDNTASLYGQYF. CDR3 DNA: TGTGCCATCAGTGATAATACAGCCTCCCTCTACGGGCAGTACTTC.

This clonotype was seen a handful of times. The rearrangement links TRBV7-9 to TRBJ1-3; D is perhaps TRBD1 (5 bases). Trimming stripped 5 bases from V and 4 bases from J, with 12 bases between. The CDR3 is 14 amino acids. CDR1 is SEHNR, CDR2 FQNEAQ, per germline (reference sequence). The CDR3 DNA sequence: TGTGCCAGCAGCCCCCGGGGCGCAGGAAACACCATATATTTT. Translating gives CASSPRGAGNTIYF.

Remarks on this clonotype: The junction shows a germline mismatch at one end, possibly a read error. The chain links TRBV7-7 to TRBJ2-5, with a weak D call TRBD2 (6 bases). This CDR3 has 14 residues. The germline V gene has CDR1 SSHAT and CDR2 FNYEAQ (reference sequence). The DNA of the CDR3 is TGTGCTAGCAGCTTAAGGGAGGATGGGGAGACCCAGTACTTC. Translated, it gives CASSLREDGETQYF. Combining the CDR3 with reference TRBV7-7 and TRBJ2-5 gives the whole variable domain GAGVSQSPRYKVTKRGQDVTLRCDPISSHATLYWYQQALGQGPEFLTYFNYEAQPDKSGLPSDRFSAERPEGSISTLTIQRTEQRDSAMYRCASSLREDGETQYFGPGTRLLVL.

This clonotype was observed a handful of times. V is TRBV11-2 and J is TRBJ2-5; D perhaps matches TRBD1 (5 bases). CDR1 and CDR2 from the germline V gene are SGHAT and FQNNGV. The V end was cut by 1 base, the J end by 4 bases, with 7 bases between. This CDR3 has 13 amino acids. The CDR3 spells CASSLGRAETQYF. CDR3 DNA sequence: TGTGCCAGCAGCTTAGGCAGGGCAGAGACCCAGTACTTC.

In this sample, this clonotype turned up a few times. The chain employs TRBV12-3 or TRBV12-4 and TRBJ1-2, with a possible D match to TRBD1 (5 bases). The CDR3 contains 13 residues. Trimming stripped 6 bases from V and 4 bases from J, with 12 bases between. The CDR3 DNA reads TGTGCCAGCAGCCTCGGGGGGGGCTATGGCTACACCTTC. Translating gives CASSLGGGYGYTF.

The chain uses TRBV20-1 and TRBJ2-3; D not certain. The germline V gene has CDR1 DFQATT and CDR2 SNEGSKA (reference sequence). V was pared by 0 bases and J by 2 bases, with 15 bases between. The CDR3 runs to 16 residues. The CDR3 is CSARDQASPNTDTQYF. In DNA form, the CDR3 reads TGCAGTGCTAGAGATCAAGCGAGCCCTAACACAGATACGCAGTATTTT.

The chain links TRBV6-1 to TRBJ2-3; D might be TRBD2 (5 bases). This CDR3 has 14 amino acids. V dropped 7 bases and J dropped 0 bases, with 11 bases sitting between them. CDR1 MNHNS and CDR2 SASEGT come from the germline V gene. The CDR3 is CASTAGNSTDTQYF. The CDR3 DNA reads as TGTGCCAGCACCGCGGGTAATAGCACAGATACGCAGTATTTT.

The chain joins TRBV15 to TRBJ2-5, with 8 bases lining up with TRBD2. Germline trimming cut 0 bases from V and 4 bases from J; bases unmatched to any gene: 4. Germline CDR1 and CDR2: LNHNV and YYDKDF (reference sequence). This CDR3 is 15 amino acids long. The CDR3 coding sequence is TGTGCCACCAGCAGAGATGCGGGGGGAGGAGAGACCCAGTACTTC. Protein product: CATSRDAGGGETQYF.

V is TRBV5-1 and J is TRBJ1-6; no clear D. This CDR3 region has 19 residues. The V and J ends lost 0 bases and 10 bases respectively, with 26 bases between them. The germline V gene has CDR1 SGHRS and CDR2 YFSETQ. As DNA, the CDR3 is TGCGCCAGCAGCTTGGTTCTGGCGACGCCCAGACGGAATTCCTCACCCCTCCACTTT. Amino acids: CASSLVLATPRRNSSPLHF.

To note about this clonotype: At one boundary the junction diverges from the germline segment, which might be a read error. The chain recombines TRBV5-3 with TRBJ2-1; D may correspond to TRBD1 or TRBD2 (5 bases each). TRBV5-3 is filed as an ORF, its function uncertain. CDR3 length equals 15 residues. CDR3 nucleotide sequence: TGTGCCAGCAGCTCCCGGTGGGGGTCGGAGAATGAGCAGTTCTTC. It encodes CASSSRWGSENEQFF.

This clonotype appeared a single time. The rearrangement links TRBV27 to TRBJ2-4, with TRBD2 matching 10 bases. The CDR3 contains 17 residues. The V segment lost 3 bases and the J segment 4 bases; nucleotides outside the gene matches: 9. The V gene's germline CDR1 is MNHEY and CDR2 SMNVEV (reference sequence). CDR3 bases: TGTGCCAGCAGTTTGGCAGTTGGACTAGCGGAGAAAAACATTCAGTACTTC. Protein sequence: CASSLAVGLAEKNIQYF.

V is TRBV28 and J is TRBJ1-1; TRBD1 might be the D (5 bases). The V end was cut by 8 bases, the J end by 5 bases, with 21 bases between. The CDR3 extends over 15 amino acids. From germline, CDR1 is MDHEN and CDR2 SYDVKM. The CDR3 loop is CASWRKGLRKTEAFF. The CDR3 DNA follows: TGTGCCAGCTGGAGGAAGGGGCTGCGGAAAACTGAAGCTTTCTTT.